This T cell receptor beta chain emerged from a study of cytomegalovirus exposure and HLA in healthy donors. Germline-derived CDR1 and CDR2 are SGHDT and YYEEEE. The CDR3 runs to 14 residues. Trimming removed 1 base at V and 0 bases at J, with 5 bases between. The donors were in the roughly 110-subject validation cohort; that cohort was separate from the approximately 700-subject first cohort. The repertoire was sequenced with immunoSEQ multiplex PCR; TCRdb's copy has only in-frame clones and lacks some. The sample yields more than 55,000 clones, 75% to 95% seen once. Findings and caveats of the study: Accounts indicate the classifier identified cytomegalovirus status with strong specificity and sensitivity. Most TCR sequences were uncommon, yet certain public TCRs appeared in many donors. The study recorded some 160 TCR beta chains that were cytomegalovirus-associated.

As for this clone: Its antigen is unidentified.

Sequenced sample: PBMCs. The chain carries TRBV5-6 and TRBJ1-5; D gene uncertain. The source is a man younger than 35 in good health and CMV-seronegative. The CDR3 spells CASSLFYSNQPQHF. In DNA form, the CDR3 reads TGTGCCAGCAGCTTGTTCTATAGCAATCAGCCCCAGCATTTT.